This T cell receptor (beta chain) originates from a study of T-cell reconstitution after alpha-beta-depleted transplantation in children. CDR1 and CDR2 (germline): MNHEY, SMNVEV (reference sequence). V was clipped by 3 bases and J by 5 bases, with 11 bases between them. The CDR3 contains 14 residues. This clonotype came up many times. Unique molecular identifiers were used in preparing the TCRbeta library. One entry per CDR3 protein, called by TCRdb with MiXCR from the PCR reads. Altogether about 440,000 distinct CDR3 sequences are present, 43% being singletons, with the ten largest covering roughly a quarter.

The chain recombines TRBV27 with TRBJ2-1, with no clear D. Sequencing was performed on PBMCs, taken before TCRalphabeta/CD19-depleted stem cell transplant. The sequence was obtained from a girl aged 2-10 years with aplastic anemia, due to receive a stem cell transplant. The CDR3, as DNA: TGTGCCAGCAGTTTGCTTACAACGGACAATGAGCAGTTCTTC. It yields the protein CASSLLTTDNEQFF.